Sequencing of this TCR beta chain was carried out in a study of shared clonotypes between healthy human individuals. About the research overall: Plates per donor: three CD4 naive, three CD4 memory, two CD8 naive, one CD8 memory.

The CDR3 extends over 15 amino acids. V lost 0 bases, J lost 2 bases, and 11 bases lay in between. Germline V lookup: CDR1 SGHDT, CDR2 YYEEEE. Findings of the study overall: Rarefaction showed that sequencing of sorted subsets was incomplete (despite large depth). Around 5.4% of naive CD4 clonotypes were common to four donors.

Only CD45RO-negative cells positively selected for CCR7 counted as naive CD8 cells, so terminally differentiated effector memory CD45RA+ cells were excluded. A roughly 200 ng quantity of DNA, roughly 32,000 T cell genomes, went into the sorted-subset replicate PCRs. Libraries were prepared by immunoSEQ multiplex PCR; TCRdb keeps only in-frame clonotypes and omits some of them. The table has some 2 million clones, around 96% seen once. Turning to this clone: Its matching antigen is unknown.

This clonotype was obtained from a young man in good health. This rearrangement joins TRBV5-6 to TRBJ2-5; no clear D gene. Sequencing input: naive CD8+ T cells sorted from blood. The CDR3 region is CASSLATPRQETQYF. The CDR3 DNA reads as TGTGCCAGCAGCTTGGCCACCCCAAGGCAAGAGACCCAGTACTTC.